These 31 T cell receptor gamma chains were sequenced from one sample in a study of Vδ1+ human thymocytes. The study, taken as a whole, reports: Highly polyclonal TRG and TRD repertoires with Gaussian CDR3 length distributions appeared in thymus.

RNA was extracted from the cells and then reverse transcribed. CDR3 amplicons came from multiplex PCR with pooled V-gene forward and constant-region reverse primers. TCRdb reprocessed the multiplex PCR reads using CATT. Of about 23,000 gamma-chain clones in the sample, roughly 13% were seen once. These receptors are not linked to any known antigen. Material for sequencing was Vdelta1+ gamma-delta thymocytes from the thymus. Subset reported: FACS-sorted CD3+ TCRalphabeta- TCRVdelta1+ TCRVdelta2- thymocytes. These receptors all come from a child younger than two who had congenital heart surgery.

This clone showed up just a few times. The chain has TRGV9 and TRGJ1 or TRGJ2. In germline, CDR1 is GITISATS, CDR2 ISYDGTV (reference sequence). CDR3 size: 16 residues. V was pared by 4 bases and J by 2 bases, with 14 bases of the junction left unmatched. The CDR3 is CALWEPGRRDYYKKLF. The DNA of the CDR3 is TGTGCCTTGTGGGAACCAGGTCGTCGGGATTATTATAAGAAACTCTTT.

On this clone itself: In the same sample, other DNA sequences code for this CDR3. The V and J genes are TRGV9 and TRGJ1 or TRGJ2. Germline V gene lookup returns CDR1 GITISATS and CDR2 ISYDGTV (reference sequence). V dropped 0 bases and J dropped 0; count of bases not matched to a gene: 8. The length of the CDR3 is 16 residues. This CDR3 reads CALWEVFPVNYYKKLF. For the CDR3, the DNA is TGTGCCTTGTGGGAGGTGTTTCCCGTGAATTATTATAAGAAACTCTTT.

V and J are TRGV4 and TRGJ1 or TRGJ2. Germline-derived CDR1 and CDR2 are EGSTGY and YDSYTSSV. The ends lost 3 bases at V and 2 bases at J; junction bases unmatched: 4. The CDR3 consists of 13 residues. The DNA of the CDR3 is TGTGCCACCTGGGATCTTTATTATTATAAGAAACTCTTT. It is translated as CATWDLYYYKKLF.

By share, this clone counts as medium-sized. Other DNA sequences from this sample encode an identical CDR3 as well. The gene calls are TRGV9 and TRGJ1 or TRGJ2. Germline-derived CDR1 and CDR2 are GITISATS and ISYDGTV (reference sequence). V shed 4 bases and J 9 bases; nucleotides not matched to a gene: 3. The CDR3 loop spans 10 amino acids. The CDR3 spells CALWEPKKLF. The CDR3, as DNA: TGTGCCTTGTGGGAACCTAAGAAACTCTTT.

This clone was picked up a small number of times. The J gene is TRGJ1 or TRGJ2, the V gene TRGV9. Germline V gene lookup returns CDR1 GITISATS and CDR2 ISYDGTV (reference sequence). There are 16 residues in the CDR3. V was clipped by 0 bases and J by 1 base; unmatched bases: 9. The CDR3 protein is CALWEVNVPNYYKKLF. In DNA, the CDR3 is TGTGCCTTGTGGGAGGTGAATGTCCCTAATTATTATAAGAAACTCTTT.

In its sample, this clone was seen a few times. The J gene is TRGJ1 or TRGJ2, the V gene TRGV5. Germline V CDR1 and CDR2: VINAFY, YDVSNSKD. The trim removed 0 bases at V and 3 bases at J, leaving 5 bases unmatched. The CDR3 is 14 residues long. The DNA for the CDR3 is TGTGCCACCTGGGACAGGCCTACTTATTATAAGAAACTCTTT. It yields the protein CATWDRPTYYKKLF.

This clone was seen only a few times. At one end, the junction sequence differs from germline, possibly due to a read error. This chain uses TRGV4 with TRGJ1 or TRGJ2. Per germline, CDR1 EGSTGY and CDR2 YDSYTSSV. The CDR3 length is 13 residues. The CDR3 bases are TGTGCCACCTGGAATCCACATTATTATAAGAAACTCTTC. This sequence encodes CATWNPHYYKKLF.

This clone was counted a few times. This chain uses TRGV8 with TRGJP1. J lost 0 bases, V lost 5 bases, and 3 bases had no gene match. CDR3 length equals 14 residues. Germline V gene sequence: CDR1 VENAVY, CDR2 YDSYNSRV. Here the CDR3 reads CATWVYTTGWFKIF. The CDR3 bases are TGTGCCACCTGGGTCTATACCACTGGTTGGTTCAAGATATTT.

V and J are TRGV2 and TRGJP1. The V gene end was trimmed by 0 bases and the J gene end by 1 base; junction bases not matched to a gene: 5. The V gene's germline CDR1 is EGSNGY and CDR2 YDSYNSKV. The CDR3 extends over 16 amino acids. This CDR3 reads CATWDGPTTTGWFKIF. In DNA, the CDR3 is TGTGCCACCTGGGACGGGCCAACTACCACTGGTTGGTTCAAGATATTT.

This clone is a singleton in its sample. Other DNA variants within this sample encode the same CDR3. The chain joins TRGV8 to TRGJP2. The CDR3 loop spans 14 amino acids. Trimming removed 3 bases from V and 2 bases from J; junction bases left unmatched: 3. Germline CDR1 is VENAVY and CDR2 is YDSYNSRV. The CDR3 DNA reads TGTGCCACCTGGGATCTAAGTAGTGATTGGATCAAGACGTTT. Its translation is CATWDLSSDWIKTF.

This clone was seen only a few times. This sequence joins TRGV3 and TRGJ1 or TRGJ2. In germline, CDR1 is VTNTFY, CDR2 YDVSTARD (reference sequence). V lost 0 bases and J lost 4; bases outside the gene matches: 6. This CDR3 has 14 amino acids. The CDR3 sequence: CATWDRRYYYKKLF. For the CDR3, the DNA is TGTGCCACCTGGGACAGGCGATACTATTATAAGAAACTCTTT.

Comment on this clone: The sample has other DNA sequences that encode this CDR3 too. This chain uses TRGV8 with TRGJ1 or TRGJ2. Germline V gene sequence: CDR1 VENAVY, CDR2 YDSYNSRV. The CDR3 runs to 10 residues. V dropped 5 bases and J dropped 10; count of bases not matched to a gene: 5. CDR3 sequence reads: CATWADKKLF. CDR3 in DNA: TGTGCCACCTGGGCTGACAAGAAACTCTTT.

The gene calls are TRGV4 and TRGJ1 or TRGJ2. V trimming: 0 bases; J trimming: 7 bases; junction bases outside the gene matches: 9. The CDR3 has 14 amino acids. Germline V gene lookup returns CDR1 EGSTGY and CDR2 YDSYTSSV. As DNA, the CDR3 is TGTGCCACCTGGGATGGGCTTCTAAGGTATAAGAAACTCTTT. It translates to CATWDGLLRYKKLF.

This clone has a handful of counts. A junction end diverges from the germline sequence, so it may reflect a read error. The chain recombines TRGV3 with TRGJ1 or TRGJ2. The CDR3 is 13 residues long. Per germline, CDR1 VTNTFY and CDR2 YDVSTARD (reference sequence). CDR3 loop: CATRDRLNYKKLF. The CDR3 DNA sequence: TGTGCCACCCGGGACAGGCTTAATTATAAGAAACTCTTT.

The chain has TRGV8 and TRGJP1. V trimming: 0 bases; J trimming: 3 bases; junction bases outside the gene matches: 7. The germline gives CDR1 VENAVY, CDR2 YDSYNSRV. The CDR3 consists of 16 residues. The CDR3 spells CATWDRGIATGWFKIF. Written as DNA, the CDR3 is TGTGCCACCTGGGATAGGGGGATCGCCACTGGTTGGTTCAAGATATTT.

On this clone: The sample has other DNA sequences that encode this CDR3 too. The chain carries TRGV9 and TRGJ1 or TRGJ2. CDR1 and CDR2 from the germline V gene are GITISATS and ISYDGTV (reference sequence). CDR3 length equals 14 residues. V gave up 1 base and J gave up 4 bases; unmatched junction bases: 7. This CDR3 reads CALWEVVGYYKKLF. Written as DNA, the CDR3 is TGTGCCTTGTGGGAGGTCGTAGGGTATTATAAGAAACTCTTT.

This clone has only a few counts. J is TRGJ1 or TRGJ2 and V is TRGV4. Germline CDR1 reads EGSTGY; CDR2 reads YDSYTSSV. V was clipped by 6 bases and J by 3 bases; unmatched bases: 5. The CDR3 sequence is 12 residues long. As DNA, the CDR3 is TGTGCCACCTGGATGGGTTATTATAAGAAACTCTTT. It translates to CATWMGYYKKLF.

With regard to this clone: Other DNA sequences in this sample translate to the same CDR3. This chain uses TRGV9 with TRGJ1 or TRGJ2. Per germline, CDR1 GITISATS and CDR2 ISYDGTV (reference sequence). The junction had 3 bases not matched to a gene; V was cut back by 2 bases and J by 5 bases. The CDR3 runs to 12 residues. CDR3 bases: TGTGCCTTGTGGGAGGGCGATTATAAGAAACTCTTT. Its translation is CALWEGDYKKLF.

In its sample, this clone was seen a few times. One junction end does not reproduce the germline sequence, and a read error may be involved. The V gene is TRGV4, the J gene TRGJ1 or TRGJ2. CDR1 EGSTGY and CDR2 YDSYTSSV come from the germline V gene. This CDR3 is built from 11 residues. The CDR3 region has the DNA TGTGCCGCCTGGGATCAGTATAAGAAACTCTTT. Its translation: CAAWDQYKKLF.

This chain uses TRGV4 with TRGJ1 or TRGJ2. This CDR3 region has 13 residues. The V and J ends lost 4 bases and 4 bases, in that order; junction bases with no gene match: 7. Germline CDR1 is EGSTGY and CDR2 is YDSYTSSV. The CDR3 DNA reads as TGTGCCACCTGGGACCCCAGGTATTATAAGAAACTCTTT. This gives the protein CATWDPRYYKKLF.

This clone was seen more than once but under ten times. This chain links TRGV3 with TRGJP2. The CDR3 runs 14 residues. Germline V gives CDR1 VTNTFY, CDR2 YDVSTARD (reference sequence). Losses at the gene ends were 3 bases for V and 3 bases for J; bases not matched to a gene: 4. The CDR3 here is CATWDLGSDWIKTF. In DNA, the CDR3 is TGTGCCACCTGGGACCTTGGTAGTGATTGGATCAAGACGTTT.

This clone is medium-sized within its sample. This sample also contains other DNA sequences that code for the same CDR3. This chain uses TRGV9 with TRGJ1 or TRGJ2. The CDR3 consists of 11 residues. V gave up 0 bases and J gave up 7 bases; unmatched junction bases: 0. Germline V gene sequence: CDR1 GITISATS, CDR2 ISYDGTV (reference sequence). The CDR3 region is CALWEVYKKLF. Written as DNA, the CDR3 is TGTGCCTTGTGGGAGGTGTATAAGAAACTCTTT.

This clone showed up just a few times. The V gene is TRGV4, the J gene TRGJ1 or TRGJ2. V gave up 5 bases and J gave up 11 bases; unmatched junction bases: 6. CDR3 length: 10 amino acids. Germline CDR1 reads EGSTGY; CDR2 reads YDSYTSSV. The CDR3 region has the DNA TGTGCCACCTGGGCCGGTGAGAAACTCTTT. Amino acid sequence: CATWAGEKLF.

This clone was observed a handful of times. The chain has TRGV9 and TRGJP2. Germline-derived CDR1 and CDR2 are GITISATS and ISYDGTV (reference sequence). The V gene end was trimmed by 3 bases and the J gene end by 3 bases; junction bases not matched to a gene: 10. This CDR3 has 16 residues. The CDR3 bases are TGTGCCTTGTGGGAGACCGCCCAGGGTAGTGATTGGATCAAGACGTTT. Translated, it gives CALWETAQGSDWIKTF.

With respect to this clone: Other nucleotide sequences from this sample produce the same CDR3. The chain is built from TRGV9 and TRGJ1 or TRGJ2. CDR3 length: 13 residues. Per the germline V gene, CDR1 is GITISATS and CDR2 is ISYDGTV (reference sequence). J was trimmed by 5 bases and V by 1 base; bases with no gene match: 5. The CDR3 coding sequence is TGTGCCTTGTGGGAGGTTCATCATTATAAGAAACTCTTT. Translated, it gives CALWEVHHYKKLF.

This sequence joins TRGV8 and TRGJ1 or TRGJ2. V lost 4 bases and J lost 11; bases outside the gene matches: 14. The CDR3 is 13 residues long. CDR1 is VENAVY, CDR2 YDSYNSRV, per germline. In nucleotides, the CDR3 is TGTGCCACCTGGGACCCATCCGGTGGGGAGAAACTCTTT. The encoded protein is CATWDPSGGEKLF.

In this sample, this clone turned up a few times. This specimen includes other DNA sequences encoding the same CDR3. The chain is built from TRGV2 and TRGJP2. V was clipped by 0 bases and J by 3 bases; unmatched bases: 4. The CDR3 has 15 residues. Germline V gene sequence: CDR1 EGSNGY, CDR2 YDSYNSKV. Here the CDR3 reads CATWDGLGSDWIKTF. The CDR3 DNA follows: TGTGCCACCTGGGACGGGCTAGGTAGTGATTGGATCAAGACGTTT.

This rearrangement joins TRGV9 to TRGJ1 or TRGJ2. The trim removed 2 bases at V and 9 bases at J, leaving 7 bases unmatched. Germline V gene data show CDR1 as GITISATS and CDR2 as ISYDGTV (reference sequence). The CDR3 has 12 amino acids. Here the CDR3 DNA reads TGTGCCTTGTGGGAGGACCCCACTAAGAAACTCTTT. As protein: CALWEDPTKKLF.

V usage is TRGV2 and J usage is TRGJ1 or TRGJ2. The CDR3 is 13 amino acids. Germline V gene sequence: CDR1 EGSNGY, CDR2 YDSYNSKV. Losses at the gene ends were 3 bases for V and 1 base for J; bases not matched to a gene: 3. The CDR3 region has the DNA TGTGCCACCTGGGACCGAAATTATTATAAGAAACTCTTT. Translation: CATWDRNYYKKLF.

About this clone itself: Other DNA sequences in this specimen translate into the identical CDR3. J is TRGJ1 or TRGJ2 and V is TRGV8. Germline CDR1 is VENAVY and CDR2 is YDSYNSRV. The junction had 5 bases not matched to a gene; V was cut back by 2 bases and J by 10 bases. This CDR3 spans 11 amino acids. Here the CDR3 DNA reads TGTGCCACCTGGGATATTGGGAAGAAACTCTTT. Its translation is CATWDIGKKLF.

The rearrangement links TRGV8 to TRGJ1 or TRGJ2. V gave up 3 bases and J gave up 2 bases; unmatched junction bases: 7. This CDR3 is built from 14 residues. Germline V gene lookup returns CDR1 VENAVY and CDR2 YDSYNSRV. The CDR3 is CATWDYNDYYKKLF. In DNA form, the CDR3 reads TGTGCCACCTGGGATTACAATGATTATTATAAGAAACTCTTT.